This TCR beta chain was recovered during a study of T-cell reconstitution after alpha-beta-depleted transplantation in children. CDR1 SGDLS and CDR2 YYNGEE come from the germline V gene. This CDR3 has 13 residues. V was clipped by 3 bases and J by 5 bases, with 11 bases between them. This clonotype has just one count. Unique molecular identifiers featured in how the TCRbeta library was prepared. One entry per CDR3 protein results from TCRdb running MiXCR on the PCR reads. The data show roughly 500,000 distinct CDR3 sequences, with around 18% seen just once and more than 2.5% held by the top ten. This sample comprised PBMCs from the stem cell graft donor, obtained from the stem cell graft. The receptor was isolated from a human donor who donated a stem cell graft to a child with acute lymphoblastic leukemia. The chain combines TRBV9 with TRBJ1-2, with D possibly being TRBD1 (6 bases). The CDR3: CASSAGEEYGYTF. The CDR3 DNA reads as TGTGCCAGCAGCGCAGGGGAAGAATATGGCTACACCTTC.